A single sample gave rise to the 22 T cell receptor beta chains below, sequenced in a study of radiotherapy plus CTLA-4 blockade in lung cancer. Generated by immunoSEQ multiplex PCR, the TCRdb table keeps only in-frame clones and is missing some. The sample includes approximately 40,000 clones, about 74% of them seen just once. Sequenced here: peripheral blood, sampled from a patient treated with radiotherapy plus ipilimumab. Receptors originate from a human donor with non-small cell lung cancer whose response to radiotherapy plus ipilimumab could not be evaluated.

This rearrangement joins TRBV28 to TRBJ2-3; weak D call: TRBD2 (6 bases). Trimming removed 5 bases at V and 8 bases at J, with 20 bases between. From germline, CDR1 is MDHEN and CDR2 SYDVKM. The CDR3 spans 15 residues. CDR3 sequence (DNA): TGTGCCAGCAGTCCCCCCGGCCAGGGAGGTGGTACGCAGTATTTT. Its translation is CASSPPGQGGGTQYF.

The rearrangement uses TRBV5-4 and TRBJ2-3; D is uncertain. CDR3 length equals 13 residues. Between the trimmed V and J ends, which lost 4 bases and 0 bases, there was a span of 6 bases. Germline V gives CDR1 SGHNT, CDR2 YYREEE (reference sequence). In DNA, the CDR3 is TGTGCCAGCAGCAAGACTAGCACAGATACGCAGTATTTT. Encoded protein: CASSKTSTDTQYF.

This chain links TRBV27 with TRBJ2-1; D call uncertain. The CDR3 is made up of 14 amino acids. The V and J ends lost 2 bases and 7 bases respectively, with 12 bases between them. CDR1 and CDR2 from the germline V gene are MNHEY and SMNVEV (reference sequence). The CDR3, as DNA: TGTGCCAGCAGTTTACTGGGTTTGGAGAATGAGCAGTTCTTC. Its translation: CASSLLGLENEQFF.

The chain uses TRBV28 and TRBJ2-1; possibly TRBD2 for D (6 bases). The length of the CDR3 is 15 residues. CDR1 is MDHEN and CDR2 is SYDVKM in the germline V gene. Trimming pared 6 bases from V and 9 bases from J, leaving 21 bases between. For the CDR3, the DNA is TGTGCCAGCAGCCCCTTAGCGGTCAGGGCAGGTGAGCAGTTCTTC. Its protein product is CASSPLAVRAGEQFF.

In its sample, this clone is medium-sized. V and J are TRBV4-3 and TRBJ1-4, with a weak D call TRBD1 (6 bases). This CDR3 has 15 amino acids. V gave up 5 bases and J gave up 8 bases, with 18 bases separating them. The V gene's germline CDR1 is LGHNA and CDR2 YSLEER. This CDR3 reads CASSSIASGEEKLFF. The CDR3 DNA follows: TGCGCCAGCAGCAGTATCGCCTCAGGGGAGGAAAAACTGTTTTTT.

The chain joins TRBV29-1 to TRBJ2-5; D is unresolved. V lost 4 bases, J lost 5 bases, and 11 bases lay in between. The CDR3 is 12 residues long. Per germline, CDR1 SQVTM and CDR2 ANQGSEA. In nucleotides, the CDR3 is TGCAGCGTTGGTGATGCACGGGAGACCCAGTACTTC. This sequence encodes CSVGDARETQYF. The full variable domain, in which reference TRBV29-1 and TRBJ2-5 provide the parts outside the CDR3, is SAVISQKPSRDICQRGTSLTIQCQVDSQVTMMFWYRQQPGQSLTLIATANQGSEATYESGFVIDKFPISRPNLTFSTLTVSNMSPEDSSIYLCSVGDARETQYFGPGTRLLVL.

The chain carries TRBV4-3 and TRBJ2-7; 7 bases align to TRBD2. The CDR3 has 18 amino acids. From germline, CDR1 is LGHNA and CDR2 YSLEER. The V segment lost 3 bases and the J segment 5 bases; nucleotides outside the gene matches: 19. CDR3 in amino acids: CASSQSSKPGLVTHEQYF. The CDR3 region has the DNA TGCGCCAGCAGCCAGAGCTCAAAACCCGGACTAGTCACGCACGAGCAGTACTTC.

This chain uses TRBV5-1 with TRBJ2-2; no clear D gene. The ends were cut back, 2 bases at V and 3 bases at J, with 2 bases in the middle. CDR3 size: 12 residues. CDR1 and CDR2 from the germline V gene are SGHRS and YFSETQ. CDR3 sequence: CASSFDTGELFF. The CDR3 DNA reads TGCGCCAGCAGCTTCGACACCGGGGAGCTGTTTTTT. The full variable domain, its missing parts supplied by reference TRBV5-1 and TRBJ2-2, is KAGVTQTPRYLIKTRGQQVTLSCSPISGHRSVSWYQQTPGQGLQFLFEYFSETQRNKGNFPGRFSGRQFSNSRSEMNVSTLELGDSALYLCASSFDTGELFFGEGSRLTVL.

This rearrangement joins TRBV29-1 to TRBJ2-5, with no clear D. CDR3 length equals 12 residues. Per the germline V gene, CDR1 is SQVTM and CDR2 is ANQGSEA. Trimming removed 7 bases from V and 2 bases from J, with 11 bases in between. The CDR3 loop is CSAAEVQETQYF. Written as DNA, the CDR3 is TGCAGCGCCGCGGAAGTGCAAGAGACCCAGTACTTC. Using reference TRBV29-1 and TRBJ2-5 for the parts outside the CDR3, the full variable domain is SAVISQKPSRDICQRGTSLTIQCQVDSQVTMMFWYRQQPGQSLTLIATANQGSEATYESGFVIDKFPISRPNLTFSTLTVSNMSPEDSSIYLCSAAEVQETQYFGPGTRLLVL.

J is TRBJ2-3 and V is TRBV9; the match to TRBD2 covers 10 bases. The CDR3 contains 16 residues. The V segment lost 1 base and the J segment 0 bases; nucleotides outside the gene matches: 2. Germline CDR1 SGDLS, CDR2 YYNGEE. Here the CDR3 reads CASSVTLAGSTDTQYF. CDR3 bases: TGTGCCAGCAGCGTAACACTAGCGGGGAGCACAGATACGCAGTATTTT.

The chain couples TRBV4-3 to TRBJ2-1; 7 bases align to TRBD1. The CDR3 is made up of 14 amino acids. Trimming at V came to 4 bases and at J to 9 bases, leaving 9 bases not matched to a gene. Germline V gives CDR1 LGHNA, CDR2 YSLEER. CDR3 protein: CASSLGQLLGEQFF. The CDR3 bases are TGCGCCAGCAGCCTGGGACAGCTCCTCGGTGAGCAGTTCTTC.

The genes are TRBV28 and TRBJ2-3, with a tentative D call TRBD1 (7 bases). CDR1 and CDR2 (germline): MDHEN, SYDVKM. CDR3 length: 15 residues. V shed 6 bases and J shed 7 bases, with 20 bases lying between them. As DNA, the CDR3 is TGTGCCAGCAGGGAGGGGGCTCCCACACAAAATACGCAGTATTTT. Residues: CASREGAPTQNTQYF.

J is TRBJ1-2 and V is TRBV5-1; 7 bases match TRBD1. The germline CDR1 and CDR2 sequences are SGHRS and YFSETQ. This CDR3 has 14 residues. V dropped 3 bases and J dropped 0; count of bases not matched to a gene: 2. The CDR3 sequence is CASSSGQTNYGYTF. For the CDR3, the DNA is TGCGCCAGCAGCTCGGGACAGACTAACTATGGCTACACCTTC.

The rearrangement uses TRBV6-1 and TRBJ1-6, with D possibly TRBD1 on 5 matching bases. Germline loops: CDR1 MNHNS, CDR2 SASEGT. V dropped 0 bases and J dropped 7 bases, with 16 bases sitting between them. CDR3 size: 17 residues. The CDR3 DNA follows: TGTGCCAGCAGTGAAGCTAGTGCGGGGGTTTGGAATTCACCCCTCCACTTT. It codes for CASSEASAGVWNSPLHF.

CDR3 sequence reads: CASSKDREGEQYF. Written as DNA, the CDR3 is TGTGCCAGCAGTAAGGACAGGGAGGGGGAGCAGTACTTC. The V gene is TRBV5-4, the J gene TRBJ2-7; TRBD1 is a possible D gene (8 bases). The ends were cut back, 5 bases at V and 7 bases at J, with 16 bases in the middle. The CDR3 totals 13 residues. Germline CDR1 and CDR2: SGHNT and YYREEE (reference sequence). The entire variable domain, with the rest obtained from reference TRBV5-4 and TRBJ2-7, is as follows: ETGVTQSPTHLIKTRGQQVTLRCSSQSGHNTVSWYQQALGQGPQFIFQYYREEENGRGNFPPRFSGLQFPNYSSELNVNALELDDSALYLCASSKDREGEQYFGPGTRLTVT.

This clone has only a few counts. The chain has TRBV5-8 and TRBJ1-2; TRBD1 aligns across 10 bases. The CDR3 has 15 residues. The V gene end was trimmed by 4 bases and the J gene end by 7 bases; junction bases not matched to a gene: 10. Germline V lookup: CDR1 SGHTS, CDR2 YDEGEE. CDR3 DNA: TGTGCCAGCAGCCTAGGGACAGGGGTGAGGAGTGGCTACACCTTC. This codes for CASSLGTGVRSGYTF.

This chain uses TRBV28 with TRBJ2-7; perhaps TRBD2 as D (6 bases). Germline V gives CDR1 MDHEN, CDR2 SYDVKM. V lost 4 bases and J 6 bases, leaving 10 bases between the germline ends. The CDR3 length is 12 residues. The CDR3 DNA is TGTGCCAGCAGTTCCCAGACTAGCGAGCAGTACTTC. Its protein is CASSSQTSEQYF.

This clone appeared once. The rearrangement uses TRBV19 and TRBJ2-2; tentative D call: TRBD2 (6 bases). This CDR3 is 15 amino acids long. V was shortened by 5 bases and J by 5 bases, with 15 bases between the two germline ends. The germline CDR1 and CDR2 sequences are LNHDA and SQIVND (reference sequence). CDR3 DNA: TGTGCCAGTAGTCCTCGGGGGATTCAGACCGGGGAGCTGTTTTTT. Translation: CASSPRGIQTGELFF. The variable domain in full, with the rest retrieved from reference TRBV19 and TRBJ2-2, is DGGITQSPKYLFRKEGQNVTLSCEQNLNHDAMYWYRQDPGQGLRLIYYSQIVNDFQKGDIAEGYSVSREKKESFPLTVTSAQKNPTAFYLCASSPRGIQTGELFFGEGSRLTVL.

This clone has a handful of counts. This chain connects TRBV6-8 to TRBJ2-7; possibly TRBD2 for D (5 bases). Germline V gene lookup returns CDR1 MNHGY and CDR2 SAAAGT. The germline V and J ends were trimmed by 1 base and 4 bases, with 14 bases remaining between them. The CDR3 runs to 15 residues. CDR3 DNA sequence: TGTGCCAGCAGTTACTTGAGGGAGCCTGGATACGAGCAGTACTTC. Protein product: CASSYLREPGYEQYF.

The chain links TRBV2 to TRBJ1-6; 10 nucleotides line up with TRBD1. The germline CDR1 and CDR2 sequences are SNHLY and FYNNEI. CDR3 length: 15 residues. Losses at the gene ends were 11 bases for V and 7 bases for J; bases not matched to a gene: 11. The CDR3 nucleotides are TGTGCCCCGGGACAGGGGATAGGACAAAATTCACCCCTCCACTTT. Amino acids: CAPGQGIGQNSPLHF.

J is TRBJ2-7 and V is TRBV7-3; 11 bases are a match to TRBD1. In germline, CDR1 is SGHTA, CDR2 FQGTGA. Unmatched junction bases numbered 0, after V lost 2 bases and J lost 6 bases. This CDR3 is 13 amino acids long. The CDR3: CASSLGTGGEQYF. The CDR3 DNA is TGTGCCAGCAGCTTAGGGACAGGGGGCGAGCAGTACTTC.

The J gene is TRBJ2-1, the V gene TRBV9; possible D gene TRBD1, 6 bases. The CDR3 spans 13 residues. Per germline, CDR1 SGDLS and CDR2 YYNGEE. Trimming took off 4 bases at V and 9 bases at J, with 14 bases between the two ends. As DNA, the CDR3 is TGTGCCAGCAGCAATCATCAGGGGAGTGAGCAGTTCTTC. Residues: CASSNHQGSEQFF. Looking up the rest from reference TRBV9 and TRBJ2-1 gives the full variable domain: DSGVTQTPKHLITATGQRVTLRCSPRSGDLSVYWYQQSLDQGLQFLIQYYNGEERAKGNILERFSAQQFPDLHSELNLSSLELGDSALYFCASSNHQGSEQFFGPGTRLTVL.